This T cell receptor (beta chain) was sequenced in a study of cytomegalovirus exposure and HLA in healthy donors. Trimming cost V 6 bases and J 8 bases, with 7 bases left between them. This CDR3 spans 11 amino acids. Germline V gene sequence: CDR1 LNHDA, CDR2 SQIVND (reference sequence). This clone was seen a few times. A multiplex PCR was run with 60 Vbeta primers and 13 Jbeta primers. The table came from immunoSEQ multiplex PCR; TCRdb's copy has only in-frame clones and leaves some out. The sample includes around 160,000 clones, over 65% of them seen just once. The clonotype was recovered from a middle-aged woman in good health and CMV-seropositive. Sequenced input: PBMCs. The V call is TRBV19, the J call TRBJ2-2; D ambiguous. As DNA, the CDR3 is TGTGCCAGTAGCTGGGCAGGGGAGCTGTTTTTT. Amino acids: CASSWAGELFF.